This T cell receptor (beta chain) was found in a study of T cells after yellow fever vaccination. Whole-study findings and limits: A weaker but faster secondary response was observed, peaking on day 5 versus 15.

J lost 2 bases, V lost 3 bases, and 9 bases had no gene match. The CDR3 runs to 17 residues. Per germline, CDR1 LGHNA and CDR2 YSLEER. This clonotype showed up just a few times. As yet, its antigen is unknown. Each CDR3 protein is one row after TCRdb ran MiXCR on the 5' RACE reads. The sample consists of 250,000 to 300,000 distinct CDR3 sequences, 7.5% to 9% of them appearing once. The chain joins TRBV4-3 to TRBJ2-7, with TRBD1 matching 11 bases. The TCR was taken from a young man who received the YFV17D yellow fever vaccine. The sample in question was CD4+ T cells sorted from PBMCs, obtained 5 days after the yellow fever booster vaccination. The CDR3: CASSQAVPGQGAYEQYF. The CDR3 bases are TGCGCCAGCAGCCAGGCCGTCCCGGGACAGGGGGCCTACGAGCAGTACTTC.